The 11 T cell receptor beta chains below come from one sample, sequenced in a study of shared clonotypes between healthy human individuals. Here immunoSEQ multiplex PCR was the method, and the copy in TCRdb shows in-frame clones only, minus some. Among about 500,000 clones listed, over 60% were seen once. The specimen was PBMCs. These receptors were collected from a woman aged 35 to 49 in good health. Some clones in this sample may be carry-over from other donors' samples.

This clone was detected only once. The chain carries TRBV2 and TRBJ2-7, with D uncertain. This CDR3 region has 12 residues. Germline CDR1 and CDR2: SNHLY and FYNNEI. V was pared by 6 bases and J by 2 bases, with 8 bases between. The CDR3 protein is CASSRLAYEQYF. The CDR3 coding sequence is TGTGCCAGCAGCCGACTGGCCTACGAGCAGTACTTC.

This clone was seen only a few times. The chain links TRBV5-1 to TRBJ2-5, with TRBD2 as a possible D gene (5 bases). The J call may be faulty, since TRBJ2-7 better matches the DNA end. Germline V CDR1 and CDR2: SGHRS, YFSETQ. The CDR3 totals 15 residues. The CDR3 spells CASSLARGSPYEQYF. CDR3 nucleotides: TGCGCCAGCAGCTTGGCACGGGGTAGCCCCTACGAGCAGTACTTC.

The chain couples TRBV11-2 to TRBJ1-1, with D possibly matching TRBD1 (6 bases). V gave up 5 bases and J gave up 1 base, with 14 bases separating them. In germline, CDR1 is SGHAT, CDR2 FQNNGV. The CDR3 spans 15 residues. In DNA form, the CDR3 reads TGTGCCAGCAGCCTTCTGACAGGTCAGAACACTGAAGCTTTCTTT. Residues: CASSLLTGQNTEAFF.

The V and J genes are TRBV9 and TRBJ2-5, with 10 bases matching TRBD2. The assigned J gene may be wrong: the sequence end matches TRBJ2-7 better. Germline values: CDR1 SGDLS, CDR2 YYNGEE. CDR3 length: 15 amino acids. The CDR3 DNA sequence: TGTGCCAGCAGCGTACTAGCGGGAGAAATGGGCGAGCAGTACTTC. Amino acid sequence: CASSVLAGEMGEQYF.

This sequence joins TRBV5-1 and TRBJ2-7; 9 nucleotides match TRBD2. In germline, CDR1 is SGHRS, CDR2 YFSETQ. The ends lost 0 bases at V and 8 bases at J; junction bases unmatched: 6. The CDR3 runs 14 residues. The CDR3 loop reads CASSLAGAGGKQYF. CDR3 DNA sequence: TGCGCCAGCAGCTTGGCGGGTGCGGGAGGGAAGCAGTACTTC.

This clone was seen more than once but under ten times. CDR3 loop: CASSQGSNTGELFF. The DNA of the CDR3 is TGTGCCAGCAGCCAGGGGTCGAACACCGGGGAGCTGTTTTTT. The chain is built from TRBV9 and TRBJ2-2, with D tentatively TRBD1 (6 bases). V lost 4 bases and J 0 bases, leaving 7 bases between the germline ends. This CDR3 contains 14 residues. CDR1 is SGDLS, CDR2 YYNGEE, per germline.

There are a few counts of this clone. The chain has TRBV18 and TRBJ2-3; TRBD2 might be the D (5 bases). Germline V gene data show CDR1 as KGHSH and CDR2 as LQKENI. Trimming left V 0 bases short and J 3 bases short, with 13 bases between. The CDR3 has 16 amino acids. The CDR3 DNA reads TGTGCCAGCTCACCACCGGCTCTACCGGGGACAGATACGCAGTATTTT. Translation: CASSPPALPGTDTQYF. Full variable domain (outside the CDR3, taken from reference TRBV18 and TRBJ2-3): NAGVMQNPRHLVRRRGQEARLRCSPMKGHSHVYWYRQLPEEGLKFMVYLQKENIIDESGMPKERFSAEFPKEGPSILRIQQVVRGDSAAYFCASSPPALPGTDTQYFGPGTRLTVL.

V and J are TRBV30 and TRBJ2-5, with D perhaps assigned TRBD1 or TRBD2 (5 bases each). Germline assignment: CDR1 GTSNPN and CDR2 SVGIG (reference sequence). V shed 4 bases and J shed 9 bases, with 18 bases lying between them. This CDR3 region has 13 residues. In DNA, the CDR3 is TGTGCCTGGAAGGTGCAGGGTGGGACGGCCCAGTACTTC. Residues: CAWKVQGGTAQYF.

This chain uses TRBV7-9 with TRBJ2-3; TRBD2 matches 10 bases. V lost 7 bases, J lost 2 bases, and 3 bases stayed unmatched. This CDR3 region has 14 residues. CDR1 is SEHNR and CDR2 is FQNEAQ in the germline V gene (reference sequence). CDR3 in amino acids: CASKLAGNTDTQYF. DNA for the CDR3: TGTGCCAGCAAACTAGCGGGAAACACAGATACGCAGTATTTT. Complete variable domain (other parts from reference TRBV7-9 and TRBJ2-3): DTGVSQNPRHKITKRGQNVTFRCDPISEHNRLYWYRQTLGQGPEFLTYFQNEAQLEKSRLLSDRFSAERPKGSFSTLEIQRTEQGDSAMYLCASKLAGNTDTQYFGPGTRLTVL.

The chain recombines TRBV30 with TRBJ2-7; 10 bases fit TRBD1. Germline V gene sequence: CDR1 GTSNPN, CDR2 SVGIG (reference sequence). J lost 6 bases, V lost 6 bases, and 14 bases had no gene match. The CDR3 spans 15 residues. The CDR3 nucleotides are TGTGCCTGTAAGAGTCAGACAGGGGGCTTCTTCGAGCAGTACTTC. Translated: CACKSQTGGFFEQYF.

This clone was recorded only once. CDR3 residues: CASSPNRRQATEAFF. CDR3 bases: TGTGCCAGCTCACCAAATAGGCGACAGGCCACTGAAGCTTTCTTT. The gene calls are TRBV18 and TRBJ1-1, with a tentative D call TRBD1 (6 bases). The germline gives CDR1 KGHSH, CDR2 LQKENI. The CDR3 contains 15 residues. V shed 2 bases and J shed 4 bases, with 14 bases lying between them. Supplemented by reference TRBV18 and TRBJ1-1, the full variable domain reads NAGVMQNPRHLVRRRGQEARLRCSPMKGHSHVYWYRQLPEEGLKFMVYLQKENIIDESGMPKERFSAEFPKEGPSILRIQQVVRGDSAAYFCASSPNRRQATEAFFGQGTRLTVV.